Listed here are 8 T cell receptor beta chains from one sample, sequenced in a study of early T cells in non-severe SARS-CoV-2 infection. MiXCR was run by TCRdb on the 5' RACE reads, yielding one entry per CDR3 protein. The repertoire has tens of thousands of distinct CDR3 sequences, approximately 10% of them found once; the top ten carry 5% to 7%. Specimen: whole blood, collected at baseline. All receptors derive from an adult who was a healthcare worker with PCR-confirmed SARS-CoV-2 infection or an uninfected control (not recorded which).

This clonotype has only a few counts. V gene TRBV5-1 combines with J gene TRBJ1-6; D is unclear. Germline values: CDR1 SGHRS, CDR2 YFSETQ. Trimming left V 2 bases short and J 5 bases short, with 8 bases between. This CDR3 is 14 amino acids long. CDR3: CASSFAGDNSPLHF. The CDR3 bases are TGCGCCAGCAGCTTCGCAGGAGATAATTCACCCCTCCACTTT.

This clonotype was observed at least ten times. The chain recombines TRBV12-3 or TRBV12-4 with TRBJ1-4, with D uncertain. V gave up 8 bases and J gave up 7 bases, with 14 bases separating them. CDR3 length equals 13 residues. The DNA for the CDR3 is TGTGCCAGCGCAGTGGAGGGCCCTGAAAAACTGTTTTTT. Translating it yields CASAVEGPEKLFF.

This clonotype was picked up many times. The CDR3 spells CSASRTRHEQYF. DNA of the CDR3: TGCAGTGCTTCAAGGACCCGGCACGAGCAGTACTTC. The chain uses TRBV20-1 and TRBJ2-7, with D unclear. Germline V lookup: CDR1 DFQATT, CDR2 SNEGSKA (reference sequence). V was trimmed by 5 bases and J by 5 bases, leaving 13 bases between them. CDR3 length equals 12 residues.

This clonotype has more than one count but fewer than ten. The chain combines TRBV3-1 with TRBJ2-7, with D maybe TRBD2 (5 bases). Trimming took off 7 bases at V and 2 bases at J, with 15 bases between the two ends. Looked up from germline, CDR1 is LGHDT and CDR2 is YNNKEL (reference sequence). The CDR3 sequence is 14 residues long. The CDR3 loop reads CASTRRAGAYEQYF. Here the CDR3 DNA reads TGTGCCAGCACCCGCCGGGCGGGCGCCTACGAGCAGTACTTC.

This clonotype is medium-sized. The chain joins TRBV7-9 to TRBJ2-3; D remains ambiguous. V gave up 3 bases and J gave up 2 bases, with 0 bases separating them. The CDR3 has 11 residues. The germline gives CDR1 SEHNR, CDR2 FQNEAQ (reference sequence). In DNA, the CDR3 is TGTGCCAGCAGCTTCACAGATACGCAGTATTTT. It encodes CASSFTDTQYF.

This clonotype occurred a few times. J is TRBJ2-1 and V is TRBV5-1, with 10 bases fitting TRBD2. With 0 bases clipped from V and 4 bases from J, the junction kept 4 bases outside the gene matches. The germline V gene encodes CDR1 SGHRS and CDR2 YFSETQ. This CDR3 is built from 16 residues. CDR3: CASSLAASGSYNEQFF. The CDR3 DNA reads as TGCGCCAGCAGCTTGGCAGCTAGCGGGAGTTACAATGAGCAGTTCTTC.

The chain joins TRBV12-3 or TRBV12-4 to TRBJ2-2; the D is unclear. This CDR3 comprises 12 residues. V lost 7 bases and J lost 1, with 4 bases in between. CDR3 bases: TGTGCCAGCATGAAGAACACCGGGGAGCTGTTTTTT. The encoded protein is CASMKNTGELFF.

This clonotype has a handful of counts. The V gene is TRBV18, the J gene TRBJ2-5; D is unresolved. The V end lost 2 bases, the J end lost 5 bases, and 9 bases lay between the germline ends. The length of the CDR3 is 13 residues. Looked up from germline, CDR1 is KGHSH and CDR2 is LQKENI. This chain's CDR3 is CASSPEIDETQYF. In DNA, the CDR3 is TGTGCCAGCTCACCAGAGATTGATGAGACCCAGTACTTC.